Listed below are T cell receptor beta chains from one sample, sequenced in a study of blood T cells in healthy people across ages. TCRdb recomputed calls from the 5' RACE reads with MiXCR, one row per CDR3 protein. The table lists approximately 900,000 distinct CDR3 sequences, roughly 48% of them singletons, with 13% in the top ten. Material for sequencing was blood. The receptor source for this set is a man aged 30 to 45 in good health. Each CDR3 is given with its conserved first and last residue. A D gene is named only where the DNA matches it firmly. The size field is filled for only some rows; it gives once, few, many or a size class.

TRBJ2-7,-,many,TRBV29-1,TGCAGCGTTGTCACCAAATCAACCTACGAGCAGTACTTC,CSVVTKSTYEQYF
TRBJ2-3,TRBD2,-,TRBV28,TGTGCCAGCAGTTCTGCGGGGGGCACAGATACGCAGTATTTT,CASSSAGGTDTQYF
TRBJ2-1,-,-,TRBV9,TGTGCCAGCAGCGTATCACAGGGTTCTGGCAATGAGCAGTTCTTC,CASSVSQGSGNEQFF
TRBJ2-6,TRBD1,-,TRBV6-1,TGTGCCAGCAGTCCCCGGACAGGGGGACCCTCTGGGGCCAACGTCCTGACTTTC,CASSPRTGGPSGANVLTF
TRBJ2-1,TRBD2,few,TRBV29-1,TGCAGCGTCCAGACTAGCGGGTTACATAGTGAGCAGTTCTTC,CSVQTSGLHSEQFF
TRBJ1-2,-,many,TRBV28,TGTGCCAGCAGTTTGGGATTACTGGGGTCGGACGGCTACACCTTC,CASSLGLLGSDGYTF
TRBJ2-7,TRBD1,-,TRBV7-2,TGTGCCAGCAGCTCAAGACAGGGGGTTGTTCACGAGCAGTACTTC,CASSSRQGVVHEQYF
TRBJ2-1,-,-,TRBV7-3,TGTGCCAGCAGCCGCGGTCGCGCTGAGCAGTTCTTC,CASSRGRAEQFF
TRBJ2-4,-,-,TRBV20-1,TGCAGTGCTATTTCTAAAAACATTCAGTACTTC,CSAISKNIQYF
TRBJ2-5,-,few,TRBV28,TGTGCCAGCAGTTCGGGACTTAAAAGCACCCAGTACTTC,CASSSGLKSTQYF
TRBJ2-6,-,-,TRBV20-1,TGCAGTGCTATAGGGGCGCCGGGGGCCAACGTCCTGACTTTC,CSAIGAPGANVLTF
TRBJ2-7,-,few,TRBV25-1,TGTGCCAGCAGTGAGTCCGGACAGTACGAGCAGTACTTC,CASSESGQYEQYF
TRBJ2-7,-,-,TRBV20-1,TGCAGTGCTAGAGATGCGGACATTTCCTACGAGCAGTACTTC,CSARDADISYEQYF
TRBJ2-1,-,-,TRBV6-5,TGTGCCAGCAGTTACTCGAACATTTACAATGAGCAGTTCTTC,CASSYSNIYNEQFF
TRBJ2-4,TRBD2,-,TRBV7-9,TGTGCCAGCAGCTCCATGGGGGGGGGAGTGAACATTCAGTACTTC,CASSSMGGGVNIQYF
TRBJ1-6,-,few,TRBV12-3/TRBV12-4,TGTGCCAGCTCTAATAATTCACCCCTCCACTTT,CASSNNSPLHF
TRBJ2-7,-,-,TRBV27,TGTGCCAGCAGTTCACCGGGCCTAAGGCCCGAGCAGTACTTC,CASSSPGLRPEQYF
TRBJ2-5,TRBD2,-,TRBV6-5,TGTGCCAGCAGTCTGGGACTAGCGGCCGAGGGGGAGACCCAGTACTTC,CASSLGLAAEGETQYF
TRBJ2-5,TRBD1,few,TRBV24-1,TGTGCCACCAGTGACCCTAAACAGGGGGCGCACCAAGAGACCCAGTACTTC,CATSDPKQGAHQETQYF
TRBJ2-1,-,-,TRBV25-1,TGTGCCAGCACCGATAATTCCGGGACTCTCGATATAAAGCAGTTCTTC,CASTDNSGTLDIKQFF
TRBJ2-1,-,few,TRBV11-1,TGTGCCAGCAGCTACCGGAACAGGTTGTTCTTC,CASSYRNRLFF
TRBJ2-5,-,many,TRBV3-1,TGTGCCAGCAGCCAAGGGCCAGAGACCCAGTACTTC,CASSQGPETQYF
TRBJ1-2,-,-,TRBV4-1,TGCGCCAGCAGCCAAGGACGGGAGGTGTTCGGCTACACCTTC,CASSQGREVFGYTF
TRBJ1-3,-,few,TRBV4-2,TGTGCCAGCAGCCAAGGGTACTCTGGAAACACCATATATTTT,CASSQGYSGNTIYF
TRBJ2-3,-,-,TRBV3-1,TGTGCCAGCAGCCAAGGGAGGCTAGCGCTTAGCACGGATACGCAGTATTTT,CASSQGRLALSTDTQYF
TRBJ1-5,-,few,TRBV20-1,TGCAGTGCTATCCCGACGGTTCTTAGCAATCAGCCCCAGCATTTT,CSAIPTVLSNQPQHF
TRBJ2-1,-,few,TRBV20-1,TGCAGTGCTAGAGGATTAGGGGACAATGAGCAGTTCTTC,CSARGLGDNEQFF
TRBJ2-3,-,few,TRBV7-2,TGTGCCAGCAGCTTTGCCGGGCGGGCAGATACGCAGTATTTT,CASSFAGRADTQYF
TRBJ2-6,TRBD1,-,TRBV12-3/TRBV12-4,TGTGCCAGCAGGGGAACAGGGGGCATTACCCTCTCTGGGGCCAACGTCCTGACTTTC,CASRGTGGITLSGANVLTF
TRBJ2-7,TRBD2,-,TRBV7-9,TGTGCCAGCAGCGAAACTAGCGGGGGGGCAAGCTCCTACGAGCAGTACTTC,CASSETSGGASSYEQYF
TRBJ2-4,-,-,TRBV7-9,TGTGCCAGCAGCTTAAAGTCTTCCGGGTTTTCGGCCAAAAACATTCAGTACTTC,CASSLKSSGFSAKNIQYF
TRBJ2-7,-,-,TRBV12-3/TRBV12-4,TGTGCCAGCATGGGTGATGACTACGAGCAGTACTTC,CASMGDDYEQYF
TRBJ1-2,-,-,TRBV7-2,TGTGCCAGCAGCCGGGACCCATTAGACTATGGCTACACCTTC,CASSRDPLDYGYTF
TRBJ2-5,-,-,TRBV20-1,TGTAGTGCTAGAGAACAGGGCCACGCCCAAGAGACCCAGTACTTC,CSAREQGHAQETQYF
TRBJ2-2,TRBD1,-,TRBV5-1,TGCGCCAGCAGCGCCCGGGACAGCACTCCCGGGGAGCTGTTTTTT,CASSARDSTPGELFF
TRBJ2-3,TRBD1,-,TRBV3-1,TGTGCCAGCAGCCAAGCTTCCGGGACAGGGGGCGCAGATACGCAGTATTTT,CASSQASGTGGADTQYF
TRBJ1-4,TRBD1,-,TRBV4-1,TGCGCCAGCAGCCAAGGGGGGACAGGAAATAATGAAAAACTGTTTTTT,CASSQGGTGNNEKLFF
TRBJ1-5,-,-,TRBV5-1,TGCGCCAGCAGCTTGGGGCAGGGAAGTGGCAATCAGCCCCGGCATTTT,CASSLGQGSGNQPRHF
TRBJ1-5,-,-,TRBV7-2,TGTGCCAGCAGCTTAGGGCACAGGGATCAGCCCCAGCATTTT,CASSLGHRDQPQHF
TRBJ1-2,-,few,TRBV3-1,TGTGCCAGCAGCCCCGGTTGGGGGTCTGATGGCTACACCTTC,CASSPGWGSDGYTF
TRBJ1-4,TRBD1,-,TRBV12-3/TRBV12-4,TGTGCCAGCAGTTTTGGGCAGGGGGGTAATGAAAAACTGTTTTTT,CASSFGQGGNEKLFF
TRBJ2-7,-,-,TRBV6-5,TGTGCCACGTCGCTATTAAACAGCTACGAGCAGTACTTC,CATSLLNSYEQYF
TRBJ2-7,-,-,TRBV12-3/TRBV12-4,TGTGCCAGCATCTTAACGGGAACCTACGAGCAGTACTTC,CASILTGTYEQYF
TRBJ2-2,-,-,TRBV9,TGTGCCAGCAGCGTAGGACTTCAGCGGTACACCGGGGAGCTGTTTTTT,CASSVGLQRYTGELFF
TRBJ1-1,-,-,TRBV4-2,TGTGCCAGCAGCCAAGATAAGTTGGGCGGGGTCGGGAAAACTGAAGCTTTCTTT,CASSQDKLGGVGKTEAFF
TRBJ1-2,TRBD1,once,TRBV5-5,TGTGCCAGCAGCTTGGGTACAGGGGCGGGGAATGGCTACACCTTC,CASSLGTGAGNGYTF
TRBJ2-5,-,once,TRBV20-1,TGCAGTGCTTCGGCCGGGGCTCAAGAGACCCAGTACTTC,CSASAGAQETQYF
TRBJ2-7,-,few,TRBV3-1,TGTGCCAGCAGCCATTTTAGTGGGGTCTCCTACGAGCAGTACTTC,CASSHFSGVSYEQYF
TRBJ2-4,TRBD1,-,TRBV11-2,TGTGCCAGCAGCTTAGGCGCACAGGGGAAGGGCAAAAACATTCAGTACTTC,CASSLGAQGKGKNIQYF
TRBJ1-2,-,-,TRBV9,TGTGCCAGCAGCGGAAACAGTGGGGTCTATGGCTACACCTTC,CASSGNSGVYGYTF
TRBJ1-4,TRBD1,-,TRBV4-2,TGTGCCAGCAGCCGAACTACAGGGGGCATGGAAGAAAAACTGTTTTTT,CASSRTTGGMEEKLFF
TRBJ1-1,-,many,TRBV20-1,TGCAGTGCTAGGCCCATGATTGAAGCTTTCTTT,CSARPMIEAFF
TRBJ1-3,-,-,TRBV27,TGTGCCAGCAGTCAGAACAGGGAGTCTACTGGAAACACCATATATTTT,CASSQNRESTGNTIYF
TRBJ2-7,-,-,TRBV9,TGTGCCAGCAGCGCACAGACAGACTTCGACTCCTACGAGCAGTACTTC,CASSAQTDFDSYEQYF
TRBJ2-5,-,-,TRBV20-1,TGCAGTGCTACCCAGAGAGATAGGACAAATCGGGGGACCCAGTACTTC,CSATQRDRTNRGTQYF
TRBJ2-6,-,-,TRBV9,TGTGCCAGCAGCCCTATGGCGGGCACTGGGGCCAACGTCCTGACTTTC,CASSPMAGTGANVLTF
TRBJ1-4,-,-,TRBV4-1,TGCGCCAGCAGCCAAGACCCATCCGGGACATCGCTGTTTTTT,CASSQDPSGTSLFF
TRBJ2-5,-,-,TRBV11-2,TGTGCCAGCAGCTTAGTTGGCGGGGTCCAAGAGACCCAGTACTTC,CASSLVGGVQETQYF